This T cell receptor beta chain was recorded in a study of T-cell reconstitution after alpha-beta-depleted transplantation in children. Whole-study findings and limits: T-cell numbers and diversity, one year after transplant, stemmed largely from T cells that were newly produced.

Germline assignment: CDR1 SQVTM and CDR2 ANQGSEA. The CDR3 contains 17 residues. A word on this clonotype: Its target is unknown. Mismatch with germline at one junction end may stem from a read error.

Preparation of the TCRbeta library was carried out with unique molecular identifiers. From the PCR reads, TCRdb called clonotypes with MiXCR, one entry per CDR3 protein. In the table there are more than 400,000 distinct CDR3 sequences, more than 9.5% of which are singletons. The gene calls are TRBV29-1 and TRBJ2-3, with 13 bases matching TRBD2. The receptor's source is a female patient between 2 and 15 years old who had a stem cell transplant for aplastic anemia, so the T cells may come from the graft donor. This sample comprised PBMCs, mostly from graft donor cells, obtained 180 days after TCRalphabeta/CD19-depleted stem cell transplant. DNA for the CDR3: TGCAGCGTTGATGGACTAGCGGGAGAGGTCCGCACAAATACGCAGTATTTT. It codes for CSVDGLAGEVRTNTQYF.